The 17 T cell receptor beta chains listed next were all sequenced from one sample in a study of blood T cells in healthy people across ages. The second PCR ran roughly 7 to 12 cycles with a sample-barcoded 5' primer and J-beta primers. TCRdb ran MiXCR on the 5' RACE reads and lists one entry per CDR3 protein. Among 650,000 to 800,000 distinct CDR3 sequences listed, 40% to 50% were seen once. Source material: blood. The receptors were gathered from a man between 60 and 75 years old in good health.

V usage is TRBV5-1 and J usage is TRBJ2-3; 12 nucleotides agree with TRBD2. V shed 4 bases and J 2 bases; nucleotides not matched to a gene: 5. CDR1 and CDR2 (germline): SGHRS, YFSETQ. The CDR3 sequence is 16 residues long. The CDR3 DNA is TGCGCCAGCAGCCAAGCTAGCGGGGGGGTCACAGATACGCAGTATTTT. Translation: CASSQASGGVTDTQYF.

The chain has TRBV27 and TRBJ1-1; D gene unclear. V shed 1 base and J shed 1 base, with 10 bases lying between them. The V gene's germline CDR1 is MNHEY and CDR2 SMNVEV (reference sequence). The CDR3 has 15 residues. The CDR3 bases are TGTGCCAGCAGTTTATATAGGGTGACGAACACTGAAGCTTTCTTT. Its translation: CASSLYRVTNTEAFF.

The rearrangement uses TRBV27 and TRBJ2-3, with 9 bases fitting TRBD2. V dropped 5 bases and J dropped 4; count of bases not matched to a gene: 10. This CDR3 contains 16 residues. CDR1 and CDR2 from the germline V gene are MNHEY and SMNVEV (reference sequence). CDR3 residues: CASSTQLAGFSDTQYF. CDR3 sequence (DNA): TGTGCCAGCAGTACCCAGCTAGCGGGGTTTTCAGATACGCAGTATTTT.

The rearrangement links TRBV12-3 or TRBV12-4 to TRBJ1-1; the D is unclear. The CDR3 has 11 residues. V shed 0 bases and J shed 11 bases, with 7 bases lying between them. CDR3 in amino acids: CASSLASWAFF. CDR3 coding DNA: TGTGCCAGCAGTTTAGCGAGTTGGGCTTTCTTT.

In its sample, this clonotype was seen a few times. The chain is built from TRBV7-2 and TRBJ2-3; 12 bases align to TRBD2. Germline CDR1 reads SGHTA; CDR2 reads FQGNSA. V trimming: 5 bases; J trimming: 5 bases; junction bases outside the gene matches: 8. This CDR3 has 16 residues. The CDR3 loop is CASSARLAGVGDTQYF. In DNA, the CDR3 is TGTGCCAGCAGCGCACGACTAGCGGGGGTAGGAGATACGCAGTATTTT.

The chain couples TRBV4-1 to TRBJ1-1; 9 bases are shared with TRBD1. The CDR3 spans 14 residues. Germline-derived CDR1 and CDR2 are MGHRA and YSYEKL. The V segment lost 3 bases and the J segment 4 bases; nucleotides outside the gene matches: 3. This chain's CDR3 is CASSHRDRATEAFF. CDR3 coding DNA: TGCGCCAGCAGCCACCGGGACAGGGCCACTGAAGCTTTCTTT.

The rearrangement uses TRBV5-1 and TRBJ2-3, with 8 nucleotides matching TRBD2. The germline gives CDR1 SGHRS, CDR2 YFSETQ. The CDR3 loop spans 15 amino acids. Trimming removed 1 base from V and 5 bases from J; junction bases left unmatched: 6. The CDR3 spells CASSLSSLAGDTQYF. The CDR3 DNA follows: TGCGCCAGCAGCTTGTCGAGCCTAGCGGGAGATACGCAGTATTTT. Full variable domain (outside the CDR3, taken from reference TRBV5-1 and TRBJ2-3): KAGVTQTPRYLIKTRGQQVTLSCSPISGHRSVSWYQQTPGQGLQFLFEYFSETQRNKGNFPGRFSGRQFSNSRSEMNVSTLELGDSALYLCASSLSSLAGDTQYFGPGTRLTVL.

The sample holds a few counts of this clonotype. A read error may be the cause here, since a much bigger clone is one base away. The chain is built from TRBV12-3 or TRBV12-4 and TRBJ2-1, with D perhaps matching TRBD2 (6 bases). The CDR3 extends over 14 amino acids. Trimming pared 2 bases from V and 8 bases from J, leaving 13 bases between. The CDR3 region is CASSLSGEDDEQFF. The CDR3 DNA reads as TGTGCCAGCAGTTTATCTGGGGAGGACGATGAGCAGTTCTTC.

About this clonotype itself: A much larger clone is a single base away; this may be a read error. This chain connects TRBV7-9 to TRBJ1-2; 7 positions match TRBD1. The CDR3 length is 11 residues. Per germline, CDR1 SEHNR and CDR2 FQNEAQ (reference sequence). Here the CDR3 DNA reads TGTGCCAGCAGCCCAGGGGGGGGCTTCACCTTC. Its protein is CASSPGGGFTF.

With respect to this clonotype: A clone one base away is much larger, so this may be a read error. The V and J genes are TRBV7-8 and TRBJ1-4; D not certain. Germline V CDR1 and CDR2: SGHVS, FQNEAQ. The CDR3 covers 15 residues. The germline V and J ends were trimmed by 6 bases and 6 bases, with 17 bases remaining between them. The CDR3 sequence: CASRRTEMEHEKLFF. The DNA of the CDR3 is TGTGCCAGCAGGCGCACAGAGATGGAACATGAAAAACTGTTTTTT.

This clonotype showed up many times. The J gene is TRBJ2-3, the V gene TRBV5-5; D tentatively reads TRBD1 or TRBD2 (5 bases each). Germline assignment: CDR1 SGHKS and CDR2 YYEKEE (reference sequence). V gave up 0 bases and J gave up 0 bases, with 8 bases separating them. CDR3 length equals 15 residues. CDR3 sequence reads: CASSLVGASTDTQYF. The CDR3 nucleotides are TGTGCCAGCAGCTTGGTCGGGGCTAGCACAGATACGCAGTATTTT.

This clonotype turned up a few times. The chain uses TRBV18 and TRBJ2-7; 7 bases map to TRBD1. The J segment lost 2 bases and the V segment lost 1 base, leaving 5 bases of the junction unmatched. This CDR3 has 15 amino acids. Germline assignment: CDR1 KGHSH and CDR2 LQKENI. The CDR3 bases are TGTGCCAGCTCACCACTGGGGACAGCCACCTACGAGCAGTACTTC. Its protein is CASSPLGTATYEQYF.

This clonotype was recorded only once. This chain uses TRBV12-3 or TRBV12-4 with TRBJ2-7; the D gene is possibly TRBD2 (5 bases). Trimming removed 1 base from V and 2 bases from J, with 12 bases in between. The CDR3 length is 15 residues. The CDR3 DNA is TGTGCCAGCAGTTTAGGACACGGGATACCCTACGAGCAGTACTTC. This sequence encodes CASSLGHGIPYEQYF.

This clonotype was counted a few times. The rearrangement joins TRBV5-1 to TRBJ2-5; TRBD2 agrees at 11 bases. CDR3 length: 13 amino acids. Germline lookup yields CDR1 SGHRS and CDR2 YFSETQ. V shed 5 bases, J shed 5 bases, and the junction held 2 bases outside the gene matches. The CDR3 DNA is TGCGCCAGCAGTAGGACTAGCGGGGAGACCCAGTACTTC. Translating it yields CASSRTSGETQYF.

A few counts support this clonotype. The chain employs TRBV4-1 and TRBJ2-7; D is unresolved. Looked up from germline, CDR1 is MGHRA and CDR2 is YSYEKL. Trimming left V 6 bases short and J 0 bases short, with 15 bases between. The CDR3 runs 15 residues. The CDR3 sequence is CASSPPFPSSYEQYF. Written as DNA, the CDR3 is TGCGCCAGCAGTCCCCCCTTCCCGAGCTCCTACGAGCAGTACTTC.

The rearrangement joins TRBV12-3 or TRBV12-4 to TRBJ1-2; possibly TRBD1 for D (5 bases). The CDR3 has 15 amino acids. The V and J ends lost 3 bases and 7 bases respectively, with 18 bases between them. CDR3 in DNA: TGTGCCAGCAGTTTTTGGTCAATTAAGGGGCTTGGCTACACCTTC. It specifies CASSFWSIKGLGYTF.

This CDR3 is CASSSPTRSSYEQYF. The CDR3 DNA reads as TGTGCCAGCAGCTCTCCGACCAGGAGCTCCTACGAGCAGTACTTC. This rearrangement joins TRBV6-2 or TRBV6-3 to TRBJ2-7; D is undetermined. Trimming cost V 6 bases and J 0 bases, with 15 bases left between them. The CDR3 loop spans 15 amino acids. Germline V gives CDR1 MNHEY, CDR2 SVGEGT.